The TCR beta chain under discussion was sequenced for a study of blood T cell repertoires in COVID-19 (dated by TCRdb to 2019 to 2021). General notes on the study: Collaborator samples came from the United States, Italy and Spain and covered acute and convalescent phases of COVID-19. The material from the prospective study consisted of cDNA or gDNA derived from T cells, B-cell-depleted T cells, or PBMCs. Deeply sampled blood TCRbeta repertoires from subjects exposed to, actively infected with, or recovered from COVID-19 were included in the dataset. The repertoires were released in a freely available public database meant as a resource for research on the immune response to SARS-CoV-2. The samples were drawn from the first 160 participants of the ongoing ImmuneRACE study and from some 1,300 subjects provided by 6 global collaborators. Sample metadata almost always included a de-identified subject ID, COVID-19 status, age in years and sex. Where HLA class I and class II types were available, the types were taken from metadata supplied by the sample provider, not from assay-based typing. Summary of the overall study and its limitations: Clinical and demographic metadata were provided uncurated, with the amount varying by source and participant.

The junction carries 17 bases between V and J, which are trimmed by 7 bases and 2 bases respectively. For CDR1 and CDR2, the germline V gene lists SNHLY and FYNNEI. Inclusive of the bounding cysteine and phenylalanine, the CDR3 is 16 residues long. Only the CDR3 portion is preserved as DNA: 48 bases, with reading frame beginning at the first base. TCRbeta CDR3 regions were amplified from genomic DNA using the immunoSEQ Assay, a bias-controlled multiplex PCR. As for how the authors treated the data: The number of nucleated cells in each sample was estimated by amplification of reference gene primers within the assay. To quantify the absolute abundance of each unique TCRbeta CDR3 rearrangement, sequence reads were collapsed and filtered. Productive Simpson clonality was computed per sample as the square root of Simpson's diversity index over productive rearrangements. The clones in this table, taken by TCRdb from immuneACCESS, are in-frame only. Not every clone is retained; where verified, under half of the shortfall comes from an unresolved V gene, and the cause of the rest is unknown. Clone size and the V and J calls come from that table; the DNA yielded D and trimming. The sample yields roughly 150,000 clones; around nine tenths were counted once. Clones ranked in the top ten supply more than 5% of the sample.

Notes on this clone: Its antigen specificity is not known. Per-nucleotide qualities are absent, and no much larger clonotype sits a single base away.

The collaborating institutions used their own protocols to collect whole blood in K2EDTA tubes. Collaborator samples were shipped for TCRbeta analysis as frozen whole blood, isolated PBMCs, or DNA extracted from either sample type. This TCR was sampled from a human donor in a cohort sampled during active COVID-19. This chain joins TRBV2 to TRBJ2-2; the D segment could be TRBD1, given 7 matching bases. Material: peripheral blood. The nucleotides are TGTGCCAGCACCGTTGCGGGACAGATAAACACCGGGGAGCTGTTTTTT. Its amino acids are CASTVAGQINTGELFF.